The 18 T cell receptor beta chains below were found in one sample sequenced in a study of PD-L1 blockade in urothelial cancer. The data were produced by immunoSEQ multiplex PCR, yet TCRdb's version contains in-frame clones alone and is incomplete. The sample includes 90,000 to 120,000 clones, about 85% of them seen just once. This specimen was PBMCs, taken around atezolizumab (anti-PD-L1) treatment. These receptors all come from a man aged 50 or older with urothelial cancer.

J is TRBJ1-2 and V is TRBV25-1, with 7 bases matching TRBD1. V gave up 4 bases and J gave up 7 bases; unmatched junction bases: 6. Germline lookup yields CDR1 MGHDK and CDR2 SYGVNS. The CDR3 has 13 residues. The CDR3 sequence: CASSGGGLFGYTF. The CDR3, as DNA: TGTGCCAGCAGTGGAGGGGGCCTTTTTGGCTACACCTTC.

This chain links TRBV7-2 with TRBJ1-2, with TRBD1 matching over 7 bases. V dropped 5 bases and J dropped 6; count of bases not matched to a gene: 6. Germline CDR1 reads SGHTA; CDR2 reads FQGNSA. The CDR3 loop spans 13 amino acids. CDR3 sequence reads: CASSRGTEDGYTF. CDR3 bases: TGTGCCAGCAGCAGGGGGACAGAGGATGGCTACACCTTC.

As DNA, the CDR3 is TGCGCCAGCAGCCAAATACTTCAGGGTCGGCACGAGCAGTACTTC. Translated: CASSQILQGRHEQYF. The genes are TRBV4-1 and TRBJ2-7; D is perhaps TRBD1 (5 bases). The CDR3 consists of 15 residues. With 2 bases removed from V and 5 bases from J, the gap between germline ends came to 16 bases. Per germline, CDR1 MGHRA and CDR2 YSYEKL.

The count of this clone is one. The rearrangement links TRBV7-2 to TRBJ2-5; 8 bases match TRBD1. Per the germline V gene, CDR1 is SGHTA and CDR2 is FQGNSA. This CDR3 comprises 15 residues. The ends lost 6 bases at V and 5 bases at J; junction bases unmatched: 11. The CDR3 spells CASSLTPGGLETQYF. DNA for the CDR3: TGTGCCAGCAGTTTAACCCCAGGGGGCTTGGAGACCCAGTACTTC.

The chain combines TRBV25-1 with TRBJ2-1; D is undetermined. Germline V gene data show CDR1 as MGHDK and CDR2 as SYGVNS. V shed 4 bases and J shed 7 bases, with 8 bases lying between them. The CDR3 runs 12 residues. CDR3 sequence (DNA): TGTGCCAGCAGTGTCCTTTCGAATGAGCAGTTCTTC. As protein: CASSVLSNEQFF.

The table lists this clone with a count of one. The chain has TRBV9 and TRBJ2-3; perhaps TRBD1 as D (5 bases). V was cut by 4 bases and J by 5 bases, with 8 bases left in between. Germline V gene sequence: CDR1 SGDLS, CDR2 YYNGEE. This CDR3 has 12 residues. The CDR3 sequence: CASSSDRDTQYF. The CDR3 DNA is TGTGCCAGCAGCTCAGACAGAGATACGCAGTATTTT. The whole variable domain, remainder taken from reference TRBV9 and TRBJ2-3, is DSGVTQTPKHLITATGQRVTLRCSPRSGDLSVYWYQQSLDQGLQFLIQYYNGEERAKGNILERFSAQQFPDLHSELNLSSLELGDSALYFCASSSDRDTQYFGPGTRLTVL.

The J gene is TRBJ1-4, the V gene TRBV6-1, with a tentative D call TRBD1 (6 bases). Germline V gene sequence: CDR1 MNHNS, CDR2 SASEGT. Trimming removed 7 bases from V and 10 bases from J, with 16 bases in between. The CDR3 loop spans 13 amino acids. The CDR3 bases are TGTGCCAGCAAAAGGGCAGGGGAGGGAAAACTGTTTTTT. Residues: CASKRAGEGKLFF.

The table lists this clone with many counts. CDR3 in amino acids: CASSPAGAPGANVLTF. The DNA for the CDR3 is TGTGCCAGCAGCCCCGCGGGAGCTCCTGGGGCCAACGTCCTGACTTTC. V and J are TRBV14 and TRBJ2-6; 7 nucleotides match TRBD2. Per the germline V gene, CDR1 is SGHDN and CDR2 is FVKESK. This CDR3 has 16 residues. J was trimmed by 2 bases and V by 4 bases; bases with no gene match: 5.

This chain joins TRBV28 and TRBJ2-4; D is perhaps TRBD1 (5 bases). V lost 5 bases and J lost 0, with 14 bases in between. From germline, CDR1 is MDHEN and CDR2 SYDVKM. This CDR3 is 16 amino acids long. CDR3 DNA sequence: TGTGCCAGCAGTCGAGACAGCCGCCTAGCCAAAAACATTCAGTACTTC. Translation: CASSRDSRLAKNIQYF.

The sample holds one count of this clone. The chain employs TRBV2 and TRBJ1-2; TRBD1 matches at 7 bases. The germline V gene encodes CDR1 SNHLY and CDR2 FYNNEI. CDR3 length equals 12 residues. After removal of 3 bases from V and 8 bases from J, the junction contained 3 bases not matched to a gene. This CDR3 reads CASSDRGFGYTF. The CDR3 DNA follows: TGTGCCAGCAGTGACAGGGGGTTCGGCTACACCTTC.

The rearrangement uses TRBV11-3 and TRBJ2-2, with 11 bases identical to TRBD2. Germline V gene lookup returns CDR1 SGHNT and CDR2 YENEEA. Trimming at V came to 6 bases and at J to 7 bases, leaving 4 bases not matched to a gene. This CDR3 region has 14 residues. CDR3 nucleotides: TGTGCCAGCAGACTAGCGGGAGTGGACGGGGAGCTGTTTTTT. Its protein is CASRLAGVDGELFF.

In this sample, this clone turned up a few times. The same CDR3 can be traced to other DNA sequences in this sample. This CDR3 reads CASSIGTSGYEQYF. CDR3 nucleotide sequence: TGTGCCAGTAGTATTGGGACTAGCGGATACGAGCAGTACTTC. The chain joins TRBV19 to TRBJ2-7; 11 nucleotides align to TRBD2. The CDR3 runs to 14 residues. Germline V gene data show CDR1 as LNHDA and CDR2 as SQIVND (reference sequence). V was pared by 3 bases and J by 4 bases, with 2 bases of the junction left unmatched. The full variable domain, in which reference TRBV19 and TRBJ2-7 provide the parts outside the CDR3, is DGGITQSPKYLFRKEGQNVTLSCEQNLNHDAMYWYRQDPGQGLRLIYYSQIVNDFQKGDIAEGYSVSREKKESFPLTVTSAQKNPTAFYLCASSIGTSGYEQYFGPGTRLTVT.

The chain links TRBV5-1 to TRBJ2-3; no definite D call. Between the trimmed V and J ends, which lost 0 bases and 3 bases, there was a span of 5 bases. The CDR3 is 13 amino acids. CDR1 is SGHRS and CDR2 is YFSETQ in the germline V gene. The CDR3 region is CASSLAGTDTQYF. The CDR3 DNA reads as TGCGCCAGCAGCTTGGCAGGTACAGATACGCAGTATTTT.

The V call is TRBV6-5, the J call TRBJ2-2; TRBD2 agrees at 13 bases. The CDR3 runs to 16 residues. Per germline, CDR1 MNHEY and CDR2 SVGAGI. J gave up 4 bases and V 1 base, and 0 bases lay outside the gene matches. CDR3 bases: TGTGCCAGCAGTTACTGGACTAGCGGGAGCACCGGGGAGCTGTTTTTT. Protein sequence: CASSYWTSGSTGELFF.

In nucleotides, the CDR3 is TGTGCCAGCAGCTTGGTCAGAGGACAGGGGGGAGATACGCAGTATTTT. Translation gives CASSLVRGQGGDTQYF. This rearrangement joins TRBV5-5 to TRBJ2-3, with TRBD1 identical over 10 bases. From germline, CDR1 is SGHKS and CDR2 YYEKEE (reference sequence). The V segment lost 0 bases and the J segment 5 bases; nucleotides outside the gene matches: 6. This CDR3 is built from 16 residues.

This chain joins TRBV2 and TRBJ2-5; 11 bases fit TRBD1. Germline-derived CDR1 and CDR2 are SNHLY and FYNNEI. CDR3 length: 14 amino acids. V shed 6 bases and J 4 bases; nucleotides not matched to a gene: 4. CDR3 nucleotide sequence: TGTGCCAGCAGGGGAGGGACAGGGGGAGAGACCCAGTACTTC. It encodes CASRGGTGGETQYF.

The CDR3, as DNA: TGTGCCACCAGCAGAGATCGCCCGGGGGGGAGCCCTGTATTCAAAAACATTCAGTACTTC. It is translated as CATSRDRPGGSPVFKNIQYF. The rearrangement joins TRBV15 to TRBJ2-4; 8 nucleotides align to TRBD2. J gave up 3 bases and V 0 bases, and 16 bases lay outside the gene matches. The germline CDR1 and CDR2 sequences are LNHNV and YYDKDF (reference sequence). The CDR3 has 20 residues.

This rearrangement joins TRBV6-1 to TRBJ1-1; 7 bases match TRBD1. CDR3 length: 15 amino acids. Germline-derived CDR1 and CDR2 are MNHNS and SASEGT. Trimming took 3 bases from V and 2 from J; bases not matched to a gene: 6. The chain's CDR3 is CASSERTGPNTEAFF. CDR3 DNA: TGTGCCAGCAGTGAGCGGACAGGTCCAAACACTGAAGCTTTCTTT.